This TCR beta chain is from a study of T cell repertoires in cytomegalovirus infection. Overall study results and limits: Ex vivo responses were dominated by HLA-C-restricted CMV-specific TCR beta clonotypes.

Via MiXCR, TCRdb re-called the reads, giving one row per CDR3 protein. The sample yields about 260,000 distinct CDR3 sequences, 8% to 9.5% seen once. The CDR3 totals 16 residues. V was pared by 2 bases and J by 0 bases, with 14 bases between. Germline CDR1 and CDR2: GTSNPN and SVGIG (reference sequence). This clonotype was counted a few times. Antigen specificity is unknown. The specimen sequenced was PBMCs. The source is a human donor in good health (CMV status not recorded). Some clones in this sample may be carry-over from other donors' samples. The chain recombines TRBV30 with TRBJ2-1; D is perhaps TRBD2 (5 bases). CDR3 amino acids: CAWSFGLRSSYNEQFF. CDR3 coding DNA: TGTGCCTGGAGTTTCGGACTGAGGAGCTCCTACAATGAGCAGTTCTTC. The full variable domain, rest sourced from reference TRBV30 and TRBJ2-1, is SQTIHQWPATLVQPVGSPLSLECTVEGTSNPNLYWYRQAAGRGLQLLFYSVGIGQISSEVPQNLSASRPQDRQFILSSKKLLLSDSGFYLCAWSFGLRSSYNEQFFGPGTRLTVL.